The 10 T cell receptor beta chains below were found in one sample sequenced in a study of shared clonotypes between healthy human individuals. Using immunoSEQ multiplex PCR, the repertoire was profiled, and TCRdb retains in-frame clones only, with some absent. This sample yields 780,000 or so clones, of which around 77% are seen a single time; 1.8% belongs to the top ten. Sample: memory CD4+ T cells sorted from blood. Subset defined: CD45RA-negative fraction. These receptors were obtained from a woman younger than 45 in good health.

This chain uses TRBV5-6 with TRBJ2-5, with D perhaps given as TRBD1 or TRBD2 (7 bases each). Between the trimmed V and J ends, which lost 6 bases and 4 bases, there was a span of 22 bases. This CDR3 is built from 16 residues. In germline, CDR1 is SGHDT, CDR2 YYEEEE. This CDR3 is CASTRGATSLLETQYF. In nucleotides, the CDR3 is TGTGCCAGCACCAGGGGGGCGACTAGCCTTTTAGAGACCCAGTACTTC.

The rearrangement joins TRBV11-2 to TRBJ1-2; D uncertain. The CDR3 length is 16 residues. Trimming pared 6 bases from V and 3 bases from J, leaving 20 bases between. From germline, CDR1 is SGHAT and CDR2 FQNNGV. CDR3 residues: CASRLAGRATYYGYTF. For the CDR3, the DNA is TGTGCCAGCAGACTAGCGGGGAGGGCGACTTACTATGGCTACACCTTC.

This clone came up once. The chain recombines TRBV5-6 with TRBJ2-2, with TRBD2 identical over 8 bases. The CDR3 has 14 residues. V lost 10 bases and J lost 6; bases outside the gene matches: 11. Germline-derived CDR1 and CDR2 are SGHDT and YYEEEE. The CDR3 spells CAGGKREIPGELFF. The CDR3, as DNA: TGTGCCGGAGGAAAGCGGGAGATACCCGGGGAGCTGTTTTTT.

The chain carries TRBV11-2 and TRBJ2-7, with TRBD1 identical over 10 bases. V gave up 6 bases and J gave up 3 bases; unmatched junction bases: 8. CDR1 is SGHAT and CDR2 is FQNNGV in the germline V gene. The CDR3 sequence is 15 residues long. CDR3 amino acids: CASRHAGQGVYEQYF. DNA for the CDR3: TGTGCCAGCAGGCACGCCGGACAGGGGGTCTACGAGCAGTACTTC.

The chain carries TRBV11-2 and TRBJ1-1; 9 bases are a match to TRBD1. The CDR3 runs to 15 residues. J was trimmed by 2 bases and V by 3 bases; bases with no gene match: 4. Germline V gene data show CDR1 as SGHAT and CDR2 as FQNNGV. In DNA, the CDR3 is TGTGCCAGCAGCTTGGGACAGGGATTTAACACTGAAGCTTTCTTT. It is translated as CASSLGQGFNTEAFF.

The chain recombines TRBV4-1 with TRBJ1-6; D is uncertain. Germline V lookup: CDR1 MGHRA, CDR2 YSYEKL. This CDR3 is built from 18 residues. Trimming took off 1 base at V and 0 bases at J, with 13 bases between the two ends. The CDR3 DNA reads as TGCGCCAGCAGCCAAGGGGCGGGCTGGAGCTCCTATAATTCACCCCTCCACTTT. This encodes CASSQGAGWSSYNSPLHF.

The genes are TRBV28 and TRBJ1-5; the D gene is possibly TRBD1 (6 bases). CDR1 is MDHEN, CDR2 SYDVKM, per germline. The CDR3 contains 14 residues. V lost 5 bases and J lost 7, with 15 bases in between. This CDR3 reads CASSPPGARQPQHF. The CDR3 DNA is TGTGCCAGCAGTCCACCGGGGGCTCGGCAGCCCCAGCATTTT.

The chain couples TRBV27 to TRBJ2-4; D gene unclear. The CDR3 is made up of 14 amino acids. From germline, CDR1 is MNHEY and CDR2 SMNVEV (reference sequence). V dropped 1 base and J dropped 11 bases, with 15 bases sitting between them. In nucleotides, the CDR3 is TGTGCCAGCAGTTTATTCGCAGTCCCAGAGTTTCAGTACTTC. Residues: CASSLFAVPEFQYF.

CDR3 nucleotide sequence: TGCGCCAGCAGCTTGAGTCTAGCTCAACAAGAGACCCAGTACTTC. Its protein product is CASSLSLAQQETQYF. The V call is TRBV5-1, the J call TRBJ2-5; perhaps TRBD2 as D (5 bases). V dropped 1 base and J dropped 2 bases, with 12 bases sitting between them. The CDR3 is made up of 15 amino acids. CDR1 and CDR2 (germline): SGHRS, YFSETQ.

This chain uses TRBV5-4 with TRBJ2-5, with 15 bases identical to TRBD2. CDR3 size: 15 residues. Germline trimming cut 8 bases from V and 4 bases from J; bases unmatched to any gene: 6. CDR1 is SGHNT, CDR2 YYREEE, per germline (reference sequence). CDR3 residues: CASMRGLAGGETQYF. CDR3 coding DNA: TGTGCCAGTATGCGGGGACTAGCGGGAGGAGAGACCCAGTACTTC.